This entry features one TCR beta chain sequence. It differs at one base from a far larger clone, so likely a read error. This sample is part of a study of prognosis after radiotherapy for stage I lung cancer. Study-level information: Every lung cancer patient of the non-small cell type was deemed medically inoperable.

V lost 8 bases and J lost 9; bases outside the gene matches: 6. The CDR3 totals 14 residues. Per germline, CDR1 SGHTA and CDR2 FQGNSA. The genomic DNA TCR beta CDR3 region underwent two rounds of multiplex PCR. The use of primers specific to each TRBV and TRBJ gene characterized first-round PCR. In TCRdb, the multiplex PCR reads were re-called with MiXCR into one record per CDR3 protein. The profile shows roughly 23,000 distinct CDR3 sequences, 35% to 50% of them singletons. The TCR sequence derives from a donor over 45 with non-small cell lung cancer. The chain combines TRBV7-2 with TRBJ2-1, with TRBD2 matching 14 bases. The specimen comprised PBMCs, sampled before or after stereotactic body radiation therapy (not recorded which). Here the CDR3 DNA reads TGTGCCAGCGGCCGGACTAGCGGGAGGACTGAGCAGTTCTTC. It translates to CASGRTSGRTEQFF.